The T cell receptor (beta chain) described here comes from a study of siplizumab effects on memory and regulatory T cells. Findings of the study overall: Under siplizumab, an average approximately 69% of mappable alloreactive CD4+ clones were Treg-derived, compared with under 35% in controls. There was no confirmation of the suppressive function of proliferating Tregs from siplizumab cultures.

Measured with immunoSEQ multiplex PCR; TCRdb has only the in-frame clones, and not every one. The sample records around 95,000 clones, 91% being singletons. Comment on this clone: No antigen is known for it.

The source of this sequence is a human donor in good health. The sample comprised CD4+ T cells sorted from blood.

This chain's CDR3 is CASSLAPPKRETQYF. The CDR3 coding sequence is TGTGCCAGCAGCTTAGCGCCTCCAAAGCGAGAGACCCAGTACTTC. J is TRBJ2-5 and V is TRBV7-9; D is ambiguous. This CDR3 has 15 residues. The V end was cut by 0 bases, the J end by 4 bases, with 12 bases between. Germline V gene data show CDR1 as SEHNR and CDR2 as FQNEAQ (reference sequence).